A selection of T cell receptor beta chains follows, all from one sample in a study of vaccination and CD4 T cells after COVID-19. TCRdb reprocessed the PCR reads with MiXCR, giving one entry per CDR3 protein. Found here are 12,000 or so distinct CDR3 sequences, roughly three fifths of them singletons; the top ten hold about an eighth. No antigens are known for them. Sequenced sample: CD4+ T cells from blood, cultured in vitro. The receptors were sampled from a human donor who had recovered from COVID-19. CDR3s include the opening cysteine and the closing phenylalanine or tryptophan. The D gene is left open where the match is weak. Clone size appears in some rows only: once, few, many, or a class for an expanded clone.

>-|15|TRBV19|TRBJ2-4|-
TGTGCCAGTAGTACACAGGGAAGGGGGGAATACATTCAGTACTTC
CASSTQGRGEYIQYF
>-|18|TRBV12-3/TRBV12-4|TRBJ1-2|-
TGTGCCAGCAGTTTTTGGTTTCGGAGGCGTGCGGTAAACTATGGCTACACCTTC
CASSFWFRRRAVNYGYTF
>TRBD2|12|TRBV28|TRBJ2-3|-
TGTGCCAGCAGTCAAACCGGGACTAGCTGTTATTTT
CASSQTGTSCYF
>TRBD2|15|TRBV6-1|TRBJ2-1|-
TGTGCCAGCAGACCCCCGGGACTAGCGATCAATGAGCAGTTCTTC
CASRPPGLAINEQFF
>-|14|TRBV14|TRBJ2-3|-
TGTGCCAGCAGCCCGAGGGGTGGGACAGATACGCAGTATTTT
CASSPRGGTDTQYF
>-|12|TRBV10-3|TRBJ1-6|-
TGTGCCATCAGCAACAGGGATTCACCCCTCCACTTT
CAISNRDSPLHF
>-|16|TRBV4-3|TRBJ2-5|-
TGCGCCAGCAGCCAAGATGGGCGGGGAACCCAAGAGACCCAGTACTTC
CASSQDGRGTQETQYF
>-|12|TRBV2|TRBJ1-1|-
TGTGCCAGCAGTCCCGATAACACTGAAGCTTTCTTT
CASSPDNTEAFF
>-|13|TRBV6-1|TRBJ2-3|-
TGTGCCAGCAGTGAAGGGATGGCAGATACGCAGTATTTT
CASSEGMADTQYF
>TRBD2|16|TRBV20-1|TRBJ2-2|-
TGCAGTGCCCCTGGGACTAGCGGGAAGGCAATCGGGGAGCTGTTTTTT
CSAPGTSGKAIGELFF
>TRBD1|13|TRBV19|TRBJ1-1|-
TGTGCCAGTAGCGACAGGGGAGGCACTGAAGCTTTCTTT
CASSDRGGTEAFF
>-|13|TRBV20-1|TRBJ2-5|-
TGCAGTGCAGCGGGACAAACACAAGAGACCCAGTACTTC
CSAAGQTQETQYF
>-|14|TRBV20-1|TRBJ2-5|-
TGCAGTGCTAACGATATGGTGTACCAAGAGACCCAGTACTTC
CSANDMVYQETQYF
>-|13|TRBV20-1|TRBJ2-6|few
TGCAGTGCTACAGGGTTCGGGGCCAACGTCCTGACTTTC
CSATGFGANVLTF
>TRBD2|13|TRBV18|TRBJ2-5|medium-sized
TGTGCCAGCTCACCAACGGGAGGAGAGACCCAGTACTTC
CASSPTGGETQYF
>TRBD1|14|TRBV27|TRBJ1-5|-
TGTGCCAGCAGTCTAAGACAGGGTGGACAGCCCCAGCATTTT
CASSLRQGGQPQHF
>TRBD1|14|TRBV7-2|TRBJ2-7|-
TGTGCCAGCAGCCCCTCCCGGGACAGGGACGAGCAGTACTTC
CASSPSRDRDEQYF
>-|15|TRBV24-1|TRBJ2-2|-
TGTGCCACCAGTGATTTGTGGAAGAACACCGGGGAGCTGTTTTTT
CATSDLWKNTGELFF
>-|12|TRBV20-1|TRBJ1-1|-
TGCAGTGCTAGGGAGGGACACACTGAAGCTTTCTTT
CSAREGHTEAFF
>-|14|TRBV12-3/TRBV12-4|TRBJ1-2|-
TGTGCCAGCAGTTTAGTAGGGCGCGGCAATGGCTACACCTTC
CASSLVGRGNGYTF
>-|14|TRBV24-1|TRBJ1-2|few
TGTGCCACCAGTGGGAGGACAGTGGAGTATGGCTACACCTTC
CATSGRTVEYGYTF
>-|13|TRBV20-1|TRBJ1-1|-
TGCAGTGCTAACGAGGAGCCGAACACTGAAGCTTTCTTT
CSANEEPNTEAFF
>TRBD2|16|TRBV6-2/TRBV6-3|TRBJ2-1|-
TGTGCCAGCAGTATCGGACGAGCGGGAGGGTATAATGAGCAGTTCTTC
CASSIGRAGGYNEQFF
>TRBD2|18|TRBV6-5|TRBJ2-3|few
TGTGCCAGCAGTTACTCATCGGGACTAGCGGGAGGCACAGATACGCAGTATTTT
CASSYSSGLAGGTDTQYF
>TRBD2|17|TRBV7-3|TRBJ2-3|-
TGTGCCAGCAGCTCTCACCCGACTAGCCGTACCACAGATACGCAGTATTTT
CASSSHPTSRTTDTQYF
>TRBD1|14|TRBV7-6|TRBJ2-4|-
TGTGCCAGCAGCTTAGGGACAGGGGTTAACATTCAGTACTTC
CASSLGTGVNIQYF
>-|15|TRBV6-1|TRBJ2-2|-
TGTGCCAGCACCAACGAGAGGTGGGGCACCGGGGAGCTGTTTTTT
CASTNERWGTGELFF
>-|13|TRBV30|TRBJ1-2|-
TGTGCCTGGAGCATCGACAGCAACTATGGCTACACCTTC
CAWSIDSNYGYTF
>TRBD2|15|TRBV20-1|TRBJ2-7|-
TGCAGTGCTAGAGATTACCTAGCGGGAGAAAATAAGCAGTACTTC
CSARDYLAGENKQYF
>-|12|TRBV7-2|TRBJ2-1|-
TGTGCCAGCAGCTTAAGTCGGGAGGAGCAGTTCTTC
CASSLSREEQFF
>TRBD1|16|TRBV20-1|TRBJ2-3|-
TGCAGTGCTAGGAGGACAGGGAGGAGGGGCACAGATACGCAGTATTTT
CSARRTGRRGTDTQYF
>-|15|TRBV11-2|TRBJ2-7|-
TGTGCCAGCAGCTTAGGATCCCGGGTCACCTACGAGCAGTACTTC
CASSLGSRVTYEQYF
>-|15|TRBV7-2|TRBJ1-6|-
TGTGCCAGCAGTATGACAGCTCGCCTCAATTCACCCCTCCACTTT
CASSMTARLNSPLHF
>-|12|TRBV7-2|TRBJ2-3|few
TGTGCCAGCAGCTTGAGCACAGATACGCAGTATTTT
CASSLSTDTQYF
>-|15|TRBV20-1|TRBJ1-5|few
TGCAGTGCTAGAGATCGGGCCCGTAGCAATCAGCCCCAGCATTTT
CSARDRARSNQPQHF
>TRBD2|15|TRBV7-2|TRBJ2-1|-
TGTGCCAGCAGCTCGGGACTAGCGATTCACAGTGAGCAGTTCTTC
CASSSGLAIHSEQFF
>-|13|TRBV6-5|TRBJ2-7|medium-sized
TGTGCCAGCAGTTACGCTTCTAGCTATGGGCAGTACTTC
CASSYASSYGQYF
>-|16|TRBV20-1|TRBJ1-5|few
TGCAGTGCTATTTCTGGAGGCGCCGGGAGCAATCAGCCCCAGCATTTT
CSAISGGAGSNQPQHF
>TRBD1|14|TRBV19|TRBJ1-2|-
TGTGCCAGTAGAACGGGACAGGGGATGGATGGCTACACCTTC
CASRTGQGMDGYTF
>-|13|TRBV7-9|TRBJ2-5|-
TGTGCCAGCAGCGAAGCCGGGGCGAGGACCCAGTACTTC
CASSEAGARTQYF
>-|16|TRBV20-1|TRBJ1-5|few
TGCAGTGCTAACAAAGACAGTGGAAATAGCAATCAGCCCCAGCATTTT
CSANKDSGNSNQPQHF
>TRBD2|14|TRBV6-1|TRBJ2-7|-
TGTGCCAGCAACCGACTAGCGGGAGATGACGAGCAGTACTTC
CASNRLAGDDEQYF
>-|10|TRBV20-1|TRBJ2-3|-
TGCAGTGCTCAGTACAATACGCAGTATTTT
CSAQYNTQYF
>TRBD2|16|TRBV2|TRBJ2-3|-
TGTGCCAGCGGACCGGGACTAGCGGGAGCGGCAGATACGCAGTATTTT
CASGPGLAGAADTQYF
>TRBD1|13|TRBV11-2|TRBJ1-1|-
TGTGCCAGCAGAAAACAGGGGACGACTGAAGCTTTCTTT
CASRKQGTTEAFF
>TRBD1|15|TRBV29-1|TRBJ2-1|-
TGCAGCGTTGAAAGCGGCGACAGGGGGCAAAGTGAGCAGTTCTTC
CSVESGDRGQSEQFF
>-|13|TRBV20-1|TRBJ2-1|few
TGCAGTGCTAGGGGTAGCGGCGTTAATGTGGAGTTCTTC
CSARGSGVNVEFF
>TRBD2|18|TRBV7-2|TRBJ2-3|-
TGTGCCAGCAGCTTCGGGACTAGCGGGATGCTAACCCCAGATACGCAGTATTTT
CASSFGTSGMLTPDTQYF
>-|16|TRBV12-3/TRBV12-4|TRBJ1-6|-
TGTGCCAGCAGTTTAAGGCTAGGGGTCGGCAATTCACCCCTCCACTTT
CASSLRLGVGNSPLHF
>-|15|TRBV20-1|TRBJ1-5|few
TGCAGTGCTAGAGATCCGGGGGGTAGCAATCAGCCCCAGCATTTT
CSARDPGGSNQPQHF
>TRBD2|13|TRBV12-3/TRBV12-4|TRBJ2-5|-
TGTGCCAGCACCCGCGGGAGGGGAGAGACCCAGTACTTC
CASTRGRGETQYF
>TRBD2|17|TRBV19|TRBJ2-3|-
TGTGCCAGTGCTCCCCAACAGGGACTAGCTGGCACAGATACGCAGTATTTT
CASAPQQGLAGTDTQYF